This section outlines one T cell receptor (beta chain) sequence together with its context. This clone's antigen is unknown. No base quality information exists; no much larger clone differs at one position. TCRbeta CDR3 regions were amplified from genomic DNA by means of the immunoSEQ Assay, a bias-controlled multiplex PCR. The source study handled its data this way. The number of nucleated cells in each sample was estimated by amplification of reference gene primers within the assay. To quantify the absolute abundance of each unique TCRbeta CDR3 rearrangement, sequence reads were collapsed and filtered. For each sample, productive Simpson clonality was calculated by taking the square root of Simpson's diversity index across productive rearrangements. This is the immuneACCESS table as TCRdb keeps it, with only in-frame sequences that have V and J called. A part of the clones is gone; compared with another copy, unresolved V genes explain less than half, and the rest is unexplained. D and trimming were read from the DNA, whereas the V and J calls and clone size are those reported in that table. The sample includes some 150,000 clones, with roughly 87% observed a single time. 1.6% of the sample is held by the ten biggest clonotypes.

These data originate in a study of blood T cell repertoires in COVID-19 (dated by TCRdb to 2018 to 2021). Regarding the study in general: The collaborator samples originated in the United States, Italy and Spain and spanned the acute and convalescent phases of COVID-19. The prospective study material was composed of cDNA or gDNA derived from T cells, B-cell-depleted T cells, or PBMCs. Subjects who had been exposed to COVID-19, were actively infected with it, or had recovered from it provided the deeply sampled blood TCRbeta repertoires that made up the dataset. The repertoires were made available in a free public database intended to serve as a resource for research on the immune response to SARS-CoV-2. Samples came from the ongoing ImmuneRACE study (first 160 participants) plus 1,254 subjects from 6 global collaborators. A de-identified subject ID, COVID-19 status, age in years and sex were almost always included in the sample metadata. Where available, HLA class I and class II types were obtained from metadata supplied by the sample provider rather than from assay-based typing. The full study reports these points: The quantity of clinical and demographic metadata differed by source and by participant and was supplied without curation.

The collaborating institutions used their own protocols to collect whole blood in K2EDTA tubes. Collaborator samples were shipped for TCRbeta analysis as frozen whole blood, isolated PBMCs, or DNA extracted from either sample type. Trimming removed 2 bases from V and 3 bases from J, leaving 10 bases between the germline ends. As encoded in the germline V gene, CDR1 is MNHEY while CDR2 is SVGAGI. The CDR3 starts with the cysteine, ends with the phenylalanine, and has 15 residues. Only the CDR3 DNA stays, 45 bases, in frame from base 1. The receptor was derived from a woman between 45 and 65 years old with acute or convalescent COVID-19. The rearranged segments are TRBV6-5 and TRBJ2-2, and possibly TRBD1, on 6 matching bases. Sequenced: peripheral blood. At the DNA level, the sequence is TGTGCCAGCAGTTACCTTGGACAGCACACCGGGGAGCTGTTTTTT. This codes for CASSYLGQHTGELFF.